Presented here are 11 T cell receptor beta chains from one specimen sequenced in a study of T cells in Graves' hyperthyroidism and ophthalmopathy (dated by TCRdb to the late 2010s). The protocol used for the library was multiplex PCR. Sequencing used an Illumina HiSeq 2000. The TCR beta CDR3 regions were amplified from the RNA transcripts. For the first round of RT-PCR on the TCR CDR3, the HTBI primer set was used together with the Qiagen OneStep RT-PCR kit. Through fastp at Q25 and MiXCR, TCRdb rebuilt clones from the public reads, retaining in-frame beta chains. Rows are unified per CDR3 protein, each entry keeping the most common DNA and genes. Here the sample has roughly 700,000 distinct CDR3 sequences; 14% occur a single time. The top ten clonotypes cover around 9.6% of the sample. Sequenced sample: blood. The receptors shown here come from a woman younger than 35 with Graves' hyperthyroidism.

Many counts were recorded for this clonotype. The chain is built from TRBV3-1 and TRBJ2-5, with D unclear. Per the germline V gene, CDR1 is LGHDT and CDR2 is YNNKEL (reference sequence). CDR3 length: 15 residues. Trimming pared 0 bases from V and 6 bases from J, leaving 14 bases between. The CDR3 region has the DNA TGTGCCAGCAGCCAAGACTGGCTAATGGTAAAGACCCAGTACTTC. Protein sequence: CASSQDWLMVKTQYF.

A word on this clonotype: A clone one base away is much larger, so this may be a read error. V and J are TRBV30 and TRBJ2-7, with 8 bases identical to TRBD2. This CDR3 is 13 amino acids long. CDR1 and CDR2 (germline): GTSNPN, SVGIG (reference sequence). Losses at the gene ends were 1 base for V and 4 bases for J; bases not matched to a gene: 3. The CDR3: CAWSAGGGYEQYF. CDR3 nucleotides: TGTGCCTGGAGTGCAGGCGGGGGGTACGAGCAGTACTTC.

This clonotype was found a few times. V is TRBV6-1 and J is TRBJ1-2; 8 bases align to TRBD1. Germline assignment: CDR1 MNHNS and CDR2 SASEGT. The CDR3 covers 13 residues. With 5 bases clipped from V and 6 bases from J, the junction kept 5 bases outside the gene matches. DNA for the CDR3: TGTGCCAGCAGTACGGGACAGGTTAATGGCTACACCTTC. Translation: CASSTGQVNGYTF.

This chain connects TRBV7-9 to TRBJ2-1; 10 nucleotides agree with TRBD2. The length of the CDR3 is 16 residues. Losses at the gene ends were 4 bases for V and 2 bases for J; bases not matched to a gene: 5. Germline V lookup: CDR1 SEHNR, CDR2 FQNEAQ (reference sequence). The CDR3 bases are TGTGCCAGCAGCTACCTAGCGGGAGCCCCCTACAATGAGCAGTTCTTC. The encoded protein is CASSYLAGAPYNEQFF.

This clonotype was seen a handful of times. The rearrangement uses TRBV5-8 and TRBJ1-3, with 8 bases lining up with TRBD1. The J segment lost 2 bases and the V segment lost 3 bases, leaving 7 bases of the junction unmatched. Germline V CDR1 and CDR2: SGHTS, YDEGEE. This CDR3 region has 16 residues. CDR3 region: CASSSSGTGTGNTIYF. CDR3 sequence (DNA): TGTGCCAGCAGCTCCTCCGGGACAGGAACTGGAAACACCATATATTTT.

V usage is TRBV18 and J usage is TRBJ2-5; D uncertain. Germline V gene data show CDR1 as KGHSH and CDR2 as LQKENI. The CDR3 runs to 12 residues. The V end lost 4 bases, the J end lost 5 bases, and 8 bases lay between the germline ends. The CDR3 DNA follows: TGTGCCAGCTCACACGCCAGGGAGACCCAGTACTTC. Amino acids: CASSHARETQYF.

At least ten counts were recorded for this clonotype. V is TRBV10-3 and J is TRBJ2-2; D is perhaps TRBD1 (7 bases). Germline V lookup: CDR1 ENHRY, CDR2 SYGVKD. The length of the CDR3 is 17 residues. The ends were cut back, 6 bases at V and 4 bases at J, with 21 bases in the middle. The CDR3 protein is CAISVQAGGSSTGELFF. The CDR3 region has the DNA TGTGCCATCAGCGTCCAAGCAGGGGGGTCGAGCACCGGGGAGCTGTTTTTT.

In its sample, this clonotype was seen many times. The CDR3 reads CASSLLGLAGRSAGNEQFF. The CDR3 nucleotides read TGTGCCAGCAGCTTATTGGGACTAGCGGGACGGTCGGCGGGCAATGAGCAGTTCTTC. The chain uses TRBV7-8 and TRBJ2-1; TRBD2 aligns across 13 bases. The V segment lost 2 bases and the J segment 6 bases; nucleotides outside the gene matches: 13. The CDR3 is made up of 19 amino acids. The germline V gene encodes CDR1 SGHVS and CDR2 FQNEAQ. Filled out from reference TRBV7-8 and TRBJ2-1, the complete variable domain reads GAGVSQSPRYKVAKRGQDVALRCDPISGHVSLFWYQQALGQGPEFLTYFQNEAQLDKSGLPSDRFFAERPEGSVSTLKIQRTQQEDSAVYLCASSLLGLAGRSAGNEQFFGPGTRLTVL.

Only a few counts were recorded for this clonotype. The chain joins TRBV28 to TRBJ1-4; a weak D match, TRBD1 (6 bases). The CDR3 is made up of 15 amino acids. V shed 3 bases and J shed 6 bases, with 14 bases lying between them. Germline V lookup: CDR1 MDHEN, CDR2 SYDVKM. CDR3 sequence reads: CASSLEQGSYEKLFF. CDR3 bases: TGTGCCAGCAGTTTGGAACAGGGTTCTTATGAAAAACTGTTTTTT.

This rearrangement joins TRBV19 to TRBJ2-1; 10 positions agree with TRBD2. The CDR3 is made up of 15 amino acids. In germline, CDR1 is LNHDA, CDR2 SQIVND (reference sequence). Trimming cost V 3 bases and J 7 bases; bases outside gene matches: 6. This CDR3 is CASSMVAGGLNEQFF. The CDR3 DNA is TGTGCCAGTAGTATGGTAGCGGGAGGACTGAATGAGCAGTTCTTC. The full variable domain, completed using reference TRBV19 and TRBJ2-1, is DGGITQSPKYLFRKEGQNVTLSCEQNLNHDAMYWYRQDPGQGLRLIYYSQIVNDFQKGDIAEGYSVSREKKESFPLTVTSAQKNPTAFYLCASSMVAGGLNEQFFGPGTRLTVL.

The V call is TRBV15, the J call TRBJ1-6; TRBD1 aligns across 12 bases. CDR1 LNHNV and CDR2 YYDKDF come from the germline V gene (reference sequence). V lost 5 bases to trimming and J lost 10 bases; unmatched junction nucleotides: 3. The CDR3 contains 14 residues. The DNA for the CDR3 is TGTGCCACCAGCCCGGGACAGGGGGCCTCACCCCTCCACTTT. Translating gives CATSPGQGASPLHF.